Shown below are 8 T cell receptor beta chains from a single sample sequenced in a study of breast tumors, draining lymph nodes, adjacent tissues. TCRdb re-derived calls from the multiplex PCR reads in MiXCR, one entry per CDR3 protein. The repertoire has under 250,000 distinct CDR3 sequences, approximately 30% of them found once; the top ten carry more than 1.3%. Samples came from axillary lymph nodes draining the breast cancer. Material: axillary lymph node tissue. The receptors here all came from a female donor with breast cancer. Some clones in this sample may be carry-over from other donors' samples.

Worth noting for this clonotype: One junction end does not reproduce the germline sequence, and a read error may be involved. V usage is TRBV6-5 and J usage is TRBJ1-6; weak D call: TRBD1 (5 bases). Per germline, CDR1 MNHEY and CDR2 SVGAGI. This CDR3 is 18 amino acids long. The CDR3 bases are TGTGCCAGCAGTCACGTACGAGCAGGGCCTCCGAATAATTCACCCCTCCGCTTT. It is translated as CASSHVRAGPPNNSPLRF.

Many counts were recorded for this clonotype. The rearrangement links TRBV4-1 to TRBJ2-7; the match to TRBD1 covers 7 bases. Trimming cost V 2 bases and J 2 bases; bases outside gene matches: 9. The CDR3 covers 16 residues. The germline CDR1 and CDR2 sequences are MGHRA and YSYEKL. The CDR3 sequence is CASSQRLGTDPYEQYF. Written as DNA, the CDR3 is TGCGCCAGCAGCCAACGCCTCGGGACAGATCCCTACGAGCAGTACTTC.

This clonotype showed up just a few times. This may arise from a read error, as a much more abundant clone is one base away. This chain links TRBV20-1 with TRBJ2-1; 7 bases line up with TRBD1. The germline V gene has CDR1 DFQATT and CDR2 SNEGSKA (reference sequence). The CDR3 is made up of 17 amino acids. The V segment lost 7 bases and the J segment 7 bases; nucleotides outside the gene matches: 22. CDR3 region: CSGDSSVGTAGPNEQFF. The CDR3 DNA reads as TGCAGTGGGGACAGCTCGGTTGGAACGGCAGGGCCGAATGAGCAGTTCTTC.

The rearrangement links TRBV7-9 to TRBJ2-7; D may be TRBD1 (5 bases). The germline V and J ends were trimmed by 6 bases and 2 bases, with 14 bases remaining between them. There are 14 residues in the CDR3. Germline CDR1 reads SEHNR; CDR2 reads FQNEAQ (reference sequence). In DNA, the CDR3 is TGTGCCAGCAGTACGACAGTAGGGGCCTACGAGCAGTACTTC. This gives the protein CASSTTVGAYEQYF.

In this sample, this clonotype turned up many times. The rearrangement uses TRBV30 and TRBJ2-4; D is undetermined. Trimming stripped 2 bases from V and 7 bases from J, with 9 bases between. CDR3 length: 12 amino acids. Germline V gene lookup returns CDR1 GTSNPN and CDR2 SVGIG (reference sequence). The CDR3 DNA reads as TGTGCCTGGAGTTTAGGGCCCAACATTCAGTACTTC. The encoded protein is CAWSLGPNIQYF.

This clonotype was counted at least ten times. This rearrangement joins TRBV30 to TRBJ2-7; either TRBD1 or TRBD2 may supply D (5 bases each). V was clipped by 4 bases and J by 1 base, with 17 bases between them. Per the germline V gene, CDR1 is GTSNPN and CDR2 is SVGIG (reference sequence). The length of the CDR3 is 15 residues. As DNA, the CDR3 is TGTGCCTGGACCTTCGGGGCCGTTCGGTCCTACGAGCAGTACTTC. It yields the protein CAWTFGAVRSYEQYF.

The rearrangement joins TRBV7-2 to TRBJ1-4; a possible D gene is TRBD1 (5 bases). This CDR3 contains 19 residues. V was shortened by 5 bases and J by 5 bases, with 27 bases between the two germline ends. Germline assignment: CDR1 SGHTA and CDR2 FQGNSA. DNA for the CDR3: TGTGCCAGCAGCCCACGGCTAGCGGGAGGGCCTAGGGGCAATGAAAAACTGTTTTTT. It codes for CASSPRLAGGPRGNEKLFF.

This clonotype has a count of ten or more. The rearrangement uses TRBV28 and TRBJ2-5, with 9 bases aligning to TRBD2. J was trimmed by 5 bases and V by 3 bases; bases with no gene match: 4. CDR3 size: 14 residues. The germline CDR1 and CDR2 sequences are MDHEN and SYDVKM. Written as DNA, the CDR3 is TGTGCCAGCAGTTTTTTGGCGGGAGGGGAGACCCAGTACTTC. Its protein is CASSFLAGGETQYF.